This is a list of T cell receptor beta chains from one sample in a study of PD-1 blockade in classical Hodgkin lymphoma. Measured with immunoSEQ multiplex PCR; TCRdb has only the in-frame clones, and not every one. Of about 98,000 clones in the sample, more than 90% are singletons; the top ten hold about 2.8%. Here the sequenced sample was peripheral blood mononuclear cells (PBMCs), taken at baseline. The receptors derive from a human donor with classical Hodgkin lymphoma. Each CDR3 is given with its conserved first and last residue. A D gene is named only where the DNA matches it firmly. A clone size is listed for some rows: how often the clone was seen (once, few, many), or a class if it is expanded.

v_gene	d_gene	abundance	j_gene	CDR3nt	CDR3aa
TRBV6-1	TRBD1	-	TRBJ1-4	TGTGCCAGCAGGACGGGACAGCGGGAGGTAGAACTGTTTTTT	CASRTGQREVELFF
TRBV29-1	-	-	TRBJ2-3	TGCAGCGCAGGGCAGAGTAGCACAGATACGCAGTATTTT	CSAGQSSTDTQYF
TRBV10-2	-	-	TRBJ2-7	TGCGCCAGCAGTGGAAGCGGCTACGAGCAGTACTTC	CASSGSGYEQYF
TRBV5-4	-	-	TRBJ1-5	TGTGCCAGCAGCTTGGGAGGGGAGAGCAATCAGCCCCAGCATTTT	CASSLGGESNQPQHF
TRBV10-3	-	-	TRBJ2-1	TGTGCCATCAGACAAGCTGCAGGGGCCTCCTACAATGAGCAGTTCTTC	CAIRQAAGASYNEQFF
TRBV5-1	-	-	TRBJ2-7	TGCGCCAGCAGCTTGGGGTCAAATTCTTACGAGCAGTACTTC	CASSLGSNSYEQYF
TRBV29-1	TRBD1	-	TRBJ2-7	TGCAGCGCCACGCCGACAGGGGGCTTCGGGGAGCAGTACTTC	CSATPTGGFGEQYF
TRBV7-2	-	-	TRBJ1-2	TGTGCCAGCAGCTTAGGGTCCAGAGTCTATGGCTACACCTTC	CASSLGSRVYGYTF
TRBV13	-	-	TRBJ2-7	TGTGCCAGCAGCCCTGACGGGGGATACTCCTACGAGCAGTACTTC	CASSPDGGYSYEQYF
TRBV2	-	-	TRBJ2-1	TGTGCCAGCAGTAAAGACGTCGGACTTGAGCAGTTCTTC	CASSKDVGLEQFF
TRBV6-5	TRBD2	-	TRBJ2-7	TGTGCCAGCAGTAAACTGACTAGCGGCTACGAGCAGTACTTC	CASSKLTSGYEQYF
TRBV6-1	-	-	TRBJ2-3	TGTGCCAGCAGTGCCCGGACTGCCCTCGACGGCACAGATACGCAGTATTTT	CASSARTALDGTDTQYF
TRBV2	-	-	TRBJ1-1	TGTGCCAGCAGGGTAAAAGCACTGAACACTGAAGCTTTCTTT	CASRVKALNTEAFF
TRBV28	TRBD1	-	TRBJ1-1	TGTGCCAGCAGACGCCGGGACAGGATCCCTACTGAAGCTTTCTTT	CASRRRDRIPTEAFF
TRBV19	TRBD1	-	TRBJ1-2	TGTGCCAGTGAAGGCCGGACAGGGGTTAACTATGGCTACACCTTC	CASEGRTGVNYGYTF
TRBV28	-	-	TRBJ2-7	TGTGCCAGCAGTTTATTGTTGGGTCCGGGTTACGAGCAGTACTTC	CASSLLLGPGYEQYF
TRBV29-1	TRBD1	-	TRBJ1-4	TGCAGCGTCAAAACCAGGGGGCAAAGGGATGAAAAACTGTTTTTT	CSVKTRGQRDEKLFF
TRBV10-1	-	-	TRBJ2-5	TGCGCCAGCAGTGGACAGTACCAAGAGACCCAGTACTTC	CASSGQYQETQYF
TRBV28	-	-	TRBJ2-7	TGTGCCAGCAGTTTCTACTCCTACGAGCAGTACTTC	CASSFYSYEQYF
TRBV15	-	-	TRBJ1-5	TGTGCCACCAGCAGAGATCGACTAAGCAATCAGCCCCAGCATTTT	CATSRDRLSNQPQHF
TRBV14	-	-	TRBJ2-7	TGTGCCAGCAGCCAAGATGGTGGGGGGATCAGCTCCTCCTACGAGCAGTACTTC	CASSQDGGGISSSYEQYF
TRBV28	TRBD1	once	TRBJ2-5	TGTGCCAGCAGTCCCGGGACAGGGGGCGGAGAGACCCAGTACTTC	CASSPGTGGGETQYF
TRBV19	-	-	TRBJ2-4	TGTGCCAGTAGTATACTGGGGGCCAAAAACATTCAGTACTTC	CASSILGAKNIQYF
TRBV28	TRBD1	-	TRBJ1-5	TGTGCCAGCAGTTTAAGGGGGCTCAATCAGCCCCAGCATTTT	CASSLRGLNQPQHF
TRBV11-2	-	once	TRBJ1-2	TGTGCCAGCAGCCCCCAGGTTATTCTAGGCTACACCTTC	CASSPQVILGYTF
TRBV30	-	-	TRBJ2-3	TGTGCCTGGGATTACACAGATACGCAGTATTTT	CAWDYTDTQYF
TRBV5-1	-	-	TRBJ2-1	TGCGCCAGCAGCTGCGGCCTAGTTTATAATGAGCAGTTCTTC	CASSCGLVYNEQFF